These 16 T cell receptor beta chains came from one sample sequenced in a study of T cells in Graves' hyperthyroidism and ophthalmopathy (dated by TCRdb to the late 2010s). The protocol used for the library was multiplex PCR. These reads were obtained on an Illumina HiSeq 2000. The TCR beta CDR3 regions were amplified from the RNA transcripts. The first round of RT-PCR for the TCR CDR3 was performed with the HTBI primer set and the Qiagen OneStep RT-PCR kit. TCRdb applied fastp at Q25 and MiXCR to the public reads, then kept only in-frame beta chains. Rows with a matching CDR3 protein are joined into one entry that keeps the most common DNA and genes. The sample table lists 600,000 to 900,000 distinct CDR3 sequences, about a sixth of them with a count of one. Approximately 8.4% of the sample comes from the top ten. Source material: blood. These TCRs come from a man between 18 and 29 years old with Graves' hyperthyroidism.

In this sample, this clonotype turned up many times. The rearrangement links TRBV7-8 to TRBJ1-2, with 10 bases identical to TRBD1. The CDR3 has 14 residues. The junction had 5 bases not matched to a gene; V was cut back by 4 bases and J by 6 bases. In germline, CDR1 is SGHVS, CDR2 FQNEAQ. The CDR3: CASSSRTGGDGYTF. CDR3 nucleotide sequence: TGTGCCAGCAGCTCTCGGACAGGGGGGGATGGCTACACCTTC.

The sample holds many counts of this clonotype. The V gene is TRBV5-1, the J gene TRBJ2-2; D unresolved. Trimming cost V 0 bases and J 7 bases, with 10 bases left between them. The CDR3 consists of 14 residues. CDR1 and CDR2 (germline): SGHRS, YFSETQ. CDR3 protein: CASSLEASYGELFF. The CDR3 nucleotides are TGCGCCAGCAGCTTGGAAGCCTCCTACGGGGAGCTGTTTTTT. Using reference TRBV5-1 and TRBJ2-2 for the parts outside the CDR3, the full variable domain is KAGVTQTPRYLIKTRGQQVTLSCSPISGHRSVSWYQQTPGQGLQFLFEYFSETQRNKGNFPGRFSGRQFSNSRSEMNVSTLELGDSALYLCASSLEASYGELFFGEGSRLTVL.

This chain links TRBV18 with TRBJ2-1, with D maybe TRBD1 (6 bases). The CDR3 contains 16 residues. CDR1 is KGHSH, CDR2 LQKENI, per germline. V shed 0 bases and J shed 6 bases, with 15 bases lying between them. The CDR3: CASSPPLGAPANEQFF. As DNA, the CDR3 is TGTGCCAGCTCACCACCGCTGGGGGCGCCGGCCAATGAGCAGTTCTTC.

The table lists this clonotype with a few counts. The rearrangement links TRBV30 to TRBJ2-7; D is unclear. V lost 2 bases and J lost 3, with 11 bases in between. This CDR3 is 13 amino acids long. The germline gives CDR1 GTSNPN, CDR2 SVGIG (reference sequence). In nucleotides, the CDR3 is TGTGCCTGGAGTTCTGACCTCTACTACGAGCAGTACTTC. It translates to CAWSSDLYYEQYF.

The J gene is TRBJ2-2, the V gene TRBV20-1, with 7 bases that match TRBD2. The CDR3 has 14 residues. The V gene end was trimmed by 2 bases and the J gene end by 4 bases; junction bases not matched to a gene: 4. CDR1 is DFQATT and CDR2 is SNEGSKA in the germline V gene (reference sequence). The CDR3, as DNA: TGCAGTGCTAGATGGTCTAGCGGCACCGGGGAGCTGTTTTTT. It is translated as CSARWSSGTGELFF.

The CDR3: CASSKGVVPHEQYF. The CDR3 region has the DNA TGTGCCAGCAGTAAAGGAGTAGTCCCCCACGAGCAGTACTTC. V gene TRBV27 combines with J gene TRBJ2-7; D uncertain. The CDR3 totals 14 residues. Trimming pared 5 bases from V and 5 bases from J, leaving 16 bases between. Germline V CDR1 and CDR2: MNHEY, SMNVEV (reference sequence).

The table lists this clonotype with many counts. The chain has TRBV20-1 and TRBJ1-4; D remains ambiguous. From germline, CDR1 is DFQATT and CDR2 SNEGSKA (reference sequence). The germline V and J ends were trimmed by 6 bases and 7 bases, with 15 bases remaining between them. There are 13 residues in the CDR3. Here the CDR3 reads CSAVKVHGEKLFF. The CDR3 DNA sequence: TGCAGTGCCGTAAAAGTACACGGTGAAAAACTGTTTTTT.

This clonotype was seen ten or more times. A read error may produce the germline difference seen at one junction end. The gene calls are TRBV7-7 and TRBJ2-5; D ambiguous. CDR1 is SSHAT and CDR2 is FNYEAQ in the germline V gene (reference sequence). The length of the CDR3 is 14 residues. The CDR3 bases are TGTGCTAGCAGCGAAGGACCGTACCAAGAGACCCAGTACTTC. Translation gives CASSEGPYQETQYF.

The sample holds a few counts of this clonotype. The chain combines TRBV28 with TRBJ2-7; D is perhaps TRBD2 (6 bases). This CDR3 is 15 amino acids long. Per germline, CDR1 MDHEN and CDR2 SYDVKM. Trimming removed 2 bases from V and 2 bases from J, with 13 bases in between. This CDR3 is CASSLGGSRPYEQYF. CDR3 coding DNA: TGTGCCAGCAGTTTAGGGGGGAGCAGGCCCTACGAGCAGTACTTC.

The J gene is TRBJ2-1, the V gene TRBV16; TRBD1 is a possible D gene (5 bases). CDR1 and CDR2 from the germline V gene are KGHSY and FQNENV. This CDR3 is 15 amino acids long. Trimming took 2 bases from V and 5 from J, leaving 13 bases between them. As DNA, the CDR3 is TGTGCCAGCAGCCAAGTGGGGTTGGACAACAATGAGCAGTTCTTC. Residues: CASSQVGLDNNEQFF.

This clonotype was observed a few times. The J gene is TRBJ2-2, the V gene TRBV29-1; unclear D gene. Germline V gene lookup returns CDR1 SQVTM and CDR2 ANQGSEA. The CDR3 length is 13 residues. V was trimmed by 6 bases and J by 3 bases, leaving 11 bases between them. The CDR3, as DNA: TGCAGCGTGGACCTACAGCACACCGGGGAGCTGTTTTTT. Its translation: CSVDLQHTGELFF.

V and J are TRBV4-1 and TRBJ2-7; D may be TRBD1 (6 bases). V lost 4 bases to trimming and J lost 2 bases, with 15 bases between them. Germline CDR1 reads MGHRA; CDR2 reads YSYEKL. This CDR3 has 15 amino acids. Here the CDR3 DNA reads TGCGCCAGCAGCCCCGGAGTGGACAGAGCCTACGAGCAGTACTTC. It codes for CASSPGVDRAYEQYF.

This clonotype was picked up many times. V gene TRBV6-1 combines with J gene TRBJ1-5; no reliable D call. From germline, CDR1 is MNHNS and CDR2 SASEGT. V was trimmed by 5 bases and J by 4 bases, leaving 15 bases between them. The CDR3 consists of 15 residues. CDR3 in amino acids: CASSPGRGRNQPQHF. The DNA for the CDR3 is TGTGCCAGCAGTCCCGGACGGGGAAGAAATCAGCCCCAGCATTTT.

This clonotype was counted ten times or more. V is TRBV3-1 and J is TRBJ1-1, with 7 bases fitting TRBD1. CDR1 is LGHDT, CDR2 YNNKEL, per germline (reference sequence). Trimming removed 1 base from V and 3 bases from J; junction bases left unmatched: 17. This CDR3 is built from 19 residues. The chain's CDR3 is CASSQVIPTGTISYTEAFF. The CDR3 coding sequence is TGTGCCAGCAGCCAAGTAATCCCGACAGGGACGATCTCCTACACTGAAGCTTTCTTT. Full variable domain (missing parts from reference TRBV3-1 and TRBJ1-1): DTAVSQTPKYLVTQMGNDKSIKCEQNLGHDTMYWYKQDSKKFLKIMFSYNNKELIINETVPNRFSPKSPDKAHLNLHINSLELGDSAVYFCASSQVIPTGTISYTEAFFGQGTRLTVV.

V is TRBV9 and J is TRBJ2-6; 9 positions match TRBD1. After removal of 3 bases from V and 2 bases from J, the junction contained 12 bases not matched to a gene. Germline loops: CDR1 SGDLS, CDR2 YYNGEE. The CDR3 runs 19 residues. The CDR3 region has the DNA TGTGCCAGCAGCGATTCTTTAAGGGACAGGGTCCCTGGGGCCAACGTCCTGACTTTC. It encodes CASSDSLRDRVPGANVLTF.

At least ten counts were recorded for this clonotype. This CDR3 is CSASTSGRGSTDTQYF. CDR3 nucleotides: TGCAGTGCTTCTACTAGCGGGAGGGGGAGCACAGATACGCAGTATTTT. The V gene is TRBV20-1, the J gene TRBJ2-3, with 13 nucleotides matching TRBD2. V shed 5 bases, J shed 0 bases, and the junction held 5 bases outside the gene matches. From germline, CDR1 is DFQATT and CDR2 SNEGSKA (reference sequence). This CDR3 comprises 16 residues.